This passage covers 14 T cell receptor beta chains from one sample sequenced in a study of cytomegalovirus exposure and HLA in healthy donors. The study ran its PCR with 60 Vbeta and 13 Jbeta primers. Assay: immunoSEQ multiplex PCR; the TCRdb copy retains only in-frame clones and omits some. The sample yields around 190,000 clones, more than 75% seen once. The sample consisted of PBMCs. These receptor sequences come from a woman aged 18-29 years in good health and CMV-seronegative.

This chain joins TRBV14 and TRBJ2-5, with TRBD1 as a possible D gene (5 bases). Trimming removed 2 bases at V and 3 bases at J, with 10 bases between. Per the germline V gene, CDR1 is SGHDN and CDR2 is FVKESK. The length of the CDR3 is 14 residues. The CDR3 sequence: CASSQNQGKETQYF. The CDR3 bases are TGTGCCAGCAGCCAAAATCAGGGAAAAGAGACCCAGTACTTC.

The chain joins TRBV5-1 to TRBJ1-2; D gene unclear. V lost 0 bases to trimming and J lost 1 base, with 4 bases between them. CDR1 and CDR2 from the germline V gene are SGHRS and YFSETQ. The CDR3 runs 13 residues. The CDR3 loop reads CASSLDGNYGYTF. In DNA form, the CDR3 reads TGCGCCAGCAGCTTGGACGGTAACTATGGCTACACCTTC.

A few counts support this clone. This chain uses TRBV2 with TRBJ2-1; 15 bases map to TRBD2. Germline-derived CDR1 and CDR2 are SNHLY and FYNNEI. With 7 bases clipped from V and 15 bases from J, the junction kept 16 bases outside the gene matches. CDR3 length: 16 amino acids. The CDR3 protein is CASIPPRTSGRASPFF. The CDR3 DNA is TGTGCCAGCATCCCCCCCCGGACTAGCGGGAGGGCCTCCCCGTTCTTC.

This clone was detected once. The rearrangement joins TRBV4-1 to TRBJ2-7; D possibly corresponds to TRBD1 (5 bases). Germline CDR1 MGHRA, CDR2 YSYEKL. This CDR3 has 15 amino acids. V was pared by 0 bases and J by 9 bases, with 18 bases between. The CDR3 DNA reads TGCGCCAGCAGCCAAGATAGGATGCCAGGGATCGGGCAGTACTTC. Amino acids: CASSQDRMPGIGQYF.

The V gene is TRBV7-2, the J gene TRBJ2-5; a weak D match, TRBD1 (5 bases). The closer fit of TRBJ2-7 to the DNA end suggests the J call may be wrong. The CDR3 totals 16 residues. Germline V CDR1 and CDR2: SGHTA, FQGNSA. The CDR3 sequence: CASSPGTGRRSGEQYF. In nucleotides, the CDR3 is TGTGCCAGCAGCCCCGGTACAGGCCGACGTTCAGGCGAGCAGTACTTC.

The chain is built from TRBV2 and TRBJ2-7, with 9 bases identical to TRBD1. V shed 4 bases and J 2 bases; nucleotides not matched to a gene: 0. There are 13 residues in the CDR3. Germline V gene sequence: CDR1 SNHLY, CDR2 FYNNEI. CDR3 sequence (DNA): TGTGCCAGCAGTGGACAGGGGGCCTACGAGCAGTACTTC. Its protein is CASSGQGAYEQYF.

This clone was counted a single time. Other DNA variants within this sample encode the same CDR3. V and J are TRBV11-2 and TRBJ1-4; 9 bases align to TRBD1. V dropped 5 bases and J dropped 7; count of bases not matched to a gene: 11. The CDR3 runs to 16 residues. The germline V gene encodes CDR1 SGHAT and CDR2 FQNNGV. The CDR3: CASSLQSGQGREKLFF. The CDR3 coding sequence is TGTGCCAGCAGCCTTCAATCGGGACAGGGACGTGAAAAACTGTTTTTT. Full variable domain (outside the CDR3, taken from reference TRBV11-2 and TRBJ1-4): EAGVAQSPRYKIIEKRQSVAFWCNPISGHATLYWYQQILGQGPKLLIQFQNNGVVDDSQLPKDRFSAERLKGVDSTLKIQPAKLEDSAVYLCASSLQSGQGREKLFFGSGTQLSVL.

The V and J genes are TRBV9 and TRBJ1-1, with TRBD1 as a possible D gene (6 bases). Trimming took 4 bases from V and 4 from J, leaving 14 bases between them. This CDR3 comprises 14 residues. CDR1 is SGDLS and CDR2 is YYNGEE in the germline V gene. The CDR3 is CASSPRGRVTEAFF. CDR3 DNA sequence: TGTGCCAGCAGCCCCAGGGGCCGGGTCACTGAAGCTTTCTTT.

The rearrangement joins TRBV7-9 to TRBJ1-1; 7 nucleotides line up with TRBD1. The CDR3 is 14 residues long. J lost 5 bases, V lost 5 bases, and 8 bases had no gene match. Germline V CDR1 and CDR2: SEHNR, FQNEAQ (reference sequence). In DNA, the CDR3 is TGTGCCAGCAGCCCACAGGGGAGCTTGACTGAAGCTTTCTTT. Translated, it gives CASSPQGSLTEAFF.

The chain carries TRBV6-1 and TRBJ2-3; D is ambiguous. Germline CDR1 MNHNS, CDR2 SASEGT. The V gene lost 7 bases and the J gene lost 4 bases, with 18 bases spanning the gap. This CDR3 region has 15 residues. CDR3 protein: CASKDSPNSADTQYF. In DNA form, the CDR3 reads TGTGCCAGCAAAGACTCCCCGAACTCAGCAGATACGCAGTATTTT.

The chain recombines TRBV27 with TRBJ2-6; tentative D call: TRBD2 (5 bases). The CDR3 contains 15 residues. Trimming removed 7 bases from V and 0 bases from J, with 10 bases in between. Germline values: CDR1 MNHEY, CDR2 SMNVEV (reference sequence). The CDR3 DNA sequence: TGTGCCAGCACCTCGGGGTTCTCTGGGGCCAACGTCCTGACTTTC. Translated: CASTSGFSGANVLTF.

The chain uses TRBV7-9 and TRBJ2-7; 7 bases are a match to TRBD1. Germline V gives CDR1 SEHNR, CDR2 FQNEAQ (reference sequence). V gave up 5 bases and J gave up 4 bases; unmatched junction bases: 5. This CDR3 spans 13 amino acids. The CDR3 is CASSQGTVYEQYF. The CDR3 DNA is TGTGCCAGCAGCCAAGGGACAGTGTACGAGCAGTACTTC.

This rearrangement joins TRBV13 to TRBJ2-7, with TRBD2 identical over 7 bases. Germline CDR1 PRHDT, CDR2 FYEKMQ (reference sequence). The CDR3 is made up of 13 amino acids. J gave up 3 bases and V 5 bases, and 4 bases lay outside the gene matches. The CDR3 DNA sequence: TGTGCCAGCAGCCGCGGGGGTATCTACGAGCAGTACTTC. It specifies CASSRGGIYEQYF.

The chain recombines TRBV10-3 with TRBJ2-1, with 8 bases identical to TRBD1. Germline V gene sequence: CDR1 ENHRY, CDR2 SYGVKD. Germline trimming cut 6 bases from V and 3 bases from J; bases unmatched to any gene: 7. The CDR3 covers 15 residues. The DNA for the CDR3 is TGTGCCATCAGCCCTGACAGGGGCGGCTACAATGAGCAGTTCTTC. It specifies CAISPDRGGYNEQFF.